This T cell receptor beta chain derives from a study of radiotherapy plus CTLA-4 blockade in lung cancer. Trimming removed 6 bases at V and 6 bases at J, with 12 bases between. The CDR3 extends over 12 amino acids. The germline V gene encodes CDR1 KGHSH and CDR2 LQKENI. Some clones are missing from TCRdb's copy, which holds only in-frame ones; the method was immunoSEQ multiplex PCR. The table shows approximately 80,000 clones, with roughly 69% occurring only once. A few counts support this clone. The V and J genes are TRBV18 and TRBJ2-7, with D possibly matching TRBD1 (6 bases). Sequencing used peripheral blood, obtained from a patient treated with radiotherapy plus ipilimumab. This receptor was taken from a human donor with non-small cell lung cancer whose response to radiotherapy plus ipilimumab could not be evaluated. The CDR3 coding sequence is TGTGCCAGCTCCGACTCAGGGGCCGAGCAGTACTTC. It is translated as CASSDSGAEQYF.